The 14 T cell receptor beta chains below come from one sample, sequenced in a study of response to subunit inactivated influenza vaccine. MiXCR, run by TCRdb on the RT-PCR reads, gives a single entry per CDR3 protein. The sample consists of roughly 650,000 distinct CDR3 sequences, less than 20% of them appearing once. Here the sequenced sample was PBMCs from blood, taken roughly 12 days after vaccination. These receptors all come from a man aged 50-60 years who received an inactivated influenza vaccine.

This chain connects TRBV28 to TRBJ2-7, with TRBD2 matching 11 bases. CDR1 and CDR2 from the germline V gene are MDHEN and SYDVKM. The CDR3 runs to 16 residues. V dropped 7 bases and J dropped 0; count of bases not matched to a gene: 8. CDR3 nucleotides: TGTGCCAGCAACCCACTAGCGGGAGTTAACTCCTACGAGCAGTACTTC. This encodes CASNPLAGVNSYEQYF. The variable domain in full, with the rest retrieved from reference TRBV28 and TRBJ2-7, is DVKVTQSSRYLVKRTGEKVFLECVQDMDHENMFWYRQDPGLGLRLIYFSYDVKMKEKGDIPEGYSVSREKKERFSLILESASTNQTSMYLCASNPLAGVNSYEQYFGPGTRLTVT.

The CDR3 coding sequence is TGCAGTGCGACCAACTTGAGACAGACCTACGAGCAGTACTTC. Amino acids: CSATNLRQTYEQYF. The V call is TRBV20-1, the J call TRBJ2-7; D possibly corresponds to TRBD1 (5 bases). The V gene's germline CDR1 is DFQATT and CDR2 SNEGSKA (reference sequence). V shed 6 bases and J shed 2 bases, with 17 bases lying between them. The CDR3 has 14 amino acids.

This clonotype was seen more than once but under ten times. The rearrangement uses TRBV3-1 and TRBJ1-3, with TRBD1 matching over 11 bases. Germline CDR1 and CDR2: LGHDT and YNNKEL (reference sequence). The CDR3 has 15 amino acids. V lost 3 bases to trimming and J lost 5 bases; unmatched junction nucleotides: 3. CDR3 DNA sequence: TGTGCCAGCAGCCACGGGACAGGGGGGAGAAACACCATATATTTT. This translates into CASSHGTGGRNTIYF.

CDR3 protein: CASRTGTESYWSSYEQYF. CDR3 sequence (DNA): TGTGCCAGCAGAACCGGGACAGAAAGTTATTGGAGCTCCTACGAGCAGTACTTC. This chain joins TRBV28 and TRBJ2-7, with 7 bases fitting TRBD1. V shed 6 bases and J 0 bases; nucleotides not matched to a gene: 17. CDR1 is MDHEN and CDR2 is SYDVKM in the germline V gene. The CDR3 consists of 18 residues.

This clonotype was seen more than once but under ten times. The rearrangement links TRBV28 to TRBJ1-6; D is unclear. CDR1 is MDHEN and CDR2 is SYDVKM in the germline V gene. V gave up 4 bases and J gave up 6 bases, with 16 bases separating them. CDR3 size: 16 residues. Here the CDR3 reads CASSSPDGVGNSPLHF. The CDR3 region has the DNA TGTGCCAGCAGTTCCCCCGACGGGGTGGGTAATTCACCCCTCCACTTT.

This rearrangement joins TRBV7-9 to TRBJ2-7, with TRBD1 matching 7 bases. The CDR3 runs 14 residues. Germline assignment: CDR1 SEHNR and CDR2 FQNEAQ (reference sequence). Losses at the gene ends were 6 bases for V and 4 bases for J; bases not matched to a gene: 9. This CDR3 is CASSLPGQPYEQYF. In DNA, the CDR3 is TGTGCCAGCAGTCTCCCGGGACAGCCTTACGAGCAGTACTTC.

The chain employs TRBV3-1 and TRBJ1-2; 8 nucleotides line up with TRBD1. The V segment lost 5 bases and the J segment 8 bases; nucleotides outside the gene matches: 7. Germline V gene lookup returns CDR1 LGHDT and CDR2 YNNKEL (reference sequence). The CDR3 consists of 13 residues. Here the CDR3 DNA reads TGTGCCAGCAGCTGGGACAGGAGGGAGGGCTACACCTTC. This sequence encodes CASSWDRREGYTF.

The sample holds a few counts of this clonotype. The V gene is TRBV6-2 or TRBV6-3, the J gene TRBJ1-6; D might be TRBD1 (5 bases). CDR1 and CDR2 (germline): MNHEY, SVGEGT. The V gene lost 8 bases and the J gene lost 7 bases, with 15 bases spanning the gap. This CDR3 is 14 amino acids long. The CDR3 region is CASRQGVENSPLHF. CDR3 nucleotides: TGTGCCAGCCGGCAGGGAGTGGAAAATTCACCCCTCCACTTT.

This clonotype showed up just a few times. The CDR3 spells CASSRTRTGADTEAFF. CDR3 DNA: TGTGCCAGCTCACGTACCAGGACAGGCGCGGACACTGAAGCTTTCTTT. The genes are TRBV18 and TRBJ1-1; 7 bases match TRBD1. Germline V gives CDR1 KGHSH, CDR2 LQKENI. This CDR3 comprises 16 residues. Trimming cost V 4 bases and J 3 bases; bases outside gene matches: 11.

This clonotype was seen only a few times. The chain is built from TRBV25-1 and TRBJ2-1; the D gene is possibly TRBD1 (6 bases). Germline V gives CDR1 MGHDK, CDR2 SYGVNS. The CDR3 contains 15 residues. V lost 4 bases, J lost 8 bases, and 18 bases lay in between. CDR3: CASSGTRGPKDEQFF. The CDR3 nucleotides read TGTGCCAGCAGTGGGACCAGGGGACCGAAGGATGAGCAGTTCTTC.

This clonotype was seen more than once but under ten times. The V gene is TRBV7-9, the J gene TRBJ2-7, with D possibly TRBD1 on 8 matching bases. Trimming took 4 bases from V and 7 from J, leaving 11 bases between them. The germline V gene encodes CDR1 SEHNR and CDR2 FQNEAQ (reference sequence). This CDR3 is built from 12 residues. Here the CDR3 DNA reads TGTGCCAGCAGCTCACAGGGGGGGGAGCAGTACTTC. Translated, it gives CASSSQGGEQYF.

This clonotype was counted a few times. The chain carries TRBV5-1 and TRBJ2-7; D possibly corresponds to TRBD1 (5 bases). The CDR3 covers 14 residues. Germline V gene sequence: CDR1 SGHRS, CDR2 YFSETQ. Trimming took off 0 bases at V and 0 bases at J, with 7 bases between the two ends. CDR3 sequence (DNA): TGCGCCAGCAGCTTGGTTACAGGCTCCTACGAGCAGTACTTC. Its protein is CASSLVTGSYEQYF. Using reference TRBV5-1 and TRBJ2-7 for the parts outside the CDR3, the full variable domain is KAGVTQTPRYLIKTRGQQVTLSCSPISGHRSVSWYQQTPGQGLQFLFEYFSETQRNKGNFPGRFSGRQFSNSRSEMNVSTLELGDSALYLCASSLVTGSYEQYFGPGTRLTVT.

At least ten counts were recorded for this clonotype. The chain is built from TRBV12-3 or TRBV12-4 and TRBJ2-3, with D possibly matching TRBD1 (5 bases). The CDR3 extends over 14 amino acids. V was pared by 3 bases and J by 3 bases, with 10 bases between. The CDR3 here is CASSFGQGTDTQYF. The DNA for the CDR3 is TGTGCCAGCAGTTTTGGCCAGGGAACAGATACGCAGTATTTT.

The chain has TRBV20-1 and TRBJ2-7; D is unclear. The CDR3 contains 14 residues. V was trimmed by 5 bases and J by 3 bases, leaving 17 bases between them. Germline loops: CDR1 DFQATT, CDR2 SNEGSKA (reference sequence). The CDR3 DNA reads TGCAGTGCTCGACCCCCTCAGGCCGTCTACGAGCAGTACTTC. Its translation is CSARPPQAVYEQYF.